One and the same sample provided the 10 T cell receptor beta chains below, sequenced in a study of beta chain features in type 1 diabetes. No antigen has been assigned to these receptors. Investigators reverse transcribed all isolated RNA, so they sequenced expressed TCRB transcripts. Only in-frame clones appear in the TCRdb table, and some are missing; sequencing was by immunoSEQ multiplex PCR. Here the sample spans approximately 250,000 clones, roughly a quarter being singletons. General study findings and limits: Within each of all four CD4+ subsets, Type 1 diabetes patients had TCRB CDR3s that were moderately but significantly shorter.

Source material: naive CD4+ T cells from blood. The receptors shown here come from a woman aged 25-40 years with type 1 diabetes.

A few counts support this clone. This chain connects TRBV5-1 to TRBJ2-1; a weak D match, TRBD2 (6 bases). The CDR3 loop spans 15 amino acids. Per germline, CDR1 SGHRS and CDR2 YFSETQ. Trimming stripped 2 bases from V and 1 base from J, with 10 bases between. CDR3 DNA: TGCGCCAGCAGCTTCGTCGCGGGATCCTACAATGAGCAGTTCTTC. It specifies CASSFVAGSYNEQFF.

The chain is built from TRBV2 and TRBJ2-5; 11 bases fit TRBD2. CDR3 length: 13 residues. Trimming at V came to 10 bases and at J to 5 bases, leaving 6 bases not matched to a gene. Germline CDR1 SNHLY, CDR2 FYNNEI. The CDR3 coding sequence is TGTGCCAAGACTAGCGGGACTGCGGAGACCCAGTACTTC. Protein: CAKTSGTAETQYF.

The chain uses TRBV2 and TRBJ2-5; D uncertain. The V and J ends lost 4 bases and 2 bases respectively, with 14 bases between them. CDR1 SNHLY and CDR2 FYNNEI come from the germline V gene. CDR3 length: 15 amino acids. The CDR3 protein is CASSGRRTGQETQYF. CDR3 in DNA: TGTGCCAGCAGTGGGCGGCGAACTGGGCAAGAGACCCAGTACTTC.

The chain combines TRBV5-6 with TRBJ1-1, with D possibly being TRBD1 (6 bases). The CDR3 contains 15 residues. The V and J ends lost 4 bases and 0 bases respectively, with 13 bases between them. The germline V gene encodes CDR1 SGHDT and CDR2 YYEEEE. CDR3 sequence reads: CASSRLTGMNTEAFF. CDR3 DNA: TGTGCCAGCAGCCGCCTTACAGGGATGAACACTGAAGCTTTCTTT.

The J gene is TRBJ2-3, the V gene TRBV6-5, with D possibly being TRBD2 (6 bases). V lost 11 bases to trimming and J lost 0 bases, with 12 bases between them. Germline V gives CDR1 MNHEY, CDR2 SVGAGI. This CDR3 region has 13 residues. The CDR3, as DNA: TGTGCCGTTGGGGGACTTAGCACAGATACGCAGTATTTT. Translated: CAVGGLSTDTQYF.

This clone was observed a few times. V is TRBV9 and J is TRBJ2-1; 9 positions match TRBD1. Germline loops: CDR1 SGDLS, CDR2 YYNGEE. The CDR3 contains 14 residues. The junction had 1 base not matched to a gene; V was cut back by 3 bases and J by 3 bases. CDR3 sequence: CASSGGQGYNEQFF. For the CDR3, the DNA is TGTGCCAGCAGCGGGGGACAGGGCTACAATGAGCAGTTCTTC.

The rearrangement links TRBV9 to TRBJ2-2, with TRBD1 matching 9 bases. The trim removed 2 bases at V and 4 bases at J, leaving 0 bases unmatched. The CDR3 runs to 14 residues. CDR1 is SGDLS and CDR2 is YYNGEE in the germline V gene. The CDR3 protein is CASSVDRGTGELFF. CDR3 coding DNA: TGTGCCAGCAGCGTGGACAGGGGCACCGGGGAGCTGTTTTTT.

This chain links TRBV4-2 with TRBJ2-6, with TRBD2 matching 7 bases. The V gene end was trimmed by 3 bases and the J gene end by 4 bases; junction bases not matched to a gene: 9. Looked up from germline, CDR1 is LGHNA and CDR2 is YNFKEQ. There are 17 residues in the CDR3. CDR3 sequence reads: CASSHGAGIGGANVLTF. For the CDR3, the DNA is TGTGCCAGCAGCCACGGAGCGGGAATTGGGGGGGCCAACGTCCTGACTTTC.

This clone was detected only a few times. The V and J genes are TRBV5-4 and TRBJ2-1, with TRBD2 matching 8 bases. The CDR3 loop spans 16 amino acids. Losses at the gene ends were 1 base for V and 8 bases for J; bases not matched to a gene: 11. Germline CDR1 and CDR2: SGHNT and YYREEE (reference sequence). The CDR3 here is CASSLYREGRSDEQFF. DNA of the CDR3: TGTGCCAGCAGCTTGTATCGGGAGGGCCGCTCGGATGAGCAGTTCTTC.

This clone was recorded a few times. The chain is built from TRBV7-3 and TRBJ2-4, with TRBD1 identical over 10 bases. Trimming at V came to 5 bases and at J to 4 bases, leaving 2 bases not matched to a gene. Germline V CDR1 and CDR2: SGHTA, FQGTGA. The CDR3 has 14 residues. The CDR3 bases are TGTGCCAGCAGCCCGGGACAGGGGAAAAACATTCAGTACTTC. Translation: CASSPGQGKNIQYF.